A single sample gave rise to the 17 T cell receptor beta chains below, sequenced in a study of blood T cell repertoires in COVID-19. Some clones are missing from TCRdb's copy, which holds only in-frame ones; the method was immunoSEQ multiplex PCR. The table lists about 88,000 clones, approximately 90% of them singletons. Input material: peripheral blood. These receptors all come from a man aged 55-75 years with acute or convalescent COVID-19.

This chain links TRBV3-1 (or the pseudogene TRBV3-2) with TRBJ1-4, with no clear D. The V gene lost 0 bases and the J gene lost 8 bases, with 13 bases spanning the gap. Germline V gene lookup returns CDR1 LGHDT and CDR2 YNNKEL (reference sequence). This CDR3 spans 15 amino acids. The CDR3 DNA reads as TGTGCCAGCAGCCAAGAAGTGGCGGGATCAGAAAAACTGTTTTTT. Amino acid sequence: CASSQEVAGSEKLFF.

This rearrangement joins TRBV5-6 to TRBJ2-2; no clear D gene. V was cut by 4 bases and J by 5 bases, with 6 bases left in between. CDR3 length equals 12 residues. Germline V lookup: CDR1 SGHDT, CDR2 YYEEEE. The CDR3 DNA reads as TGTGCCAGCAGCACTCCTACCGGGGAGCTGTTTTTT. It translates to CASSTPTGELFF.

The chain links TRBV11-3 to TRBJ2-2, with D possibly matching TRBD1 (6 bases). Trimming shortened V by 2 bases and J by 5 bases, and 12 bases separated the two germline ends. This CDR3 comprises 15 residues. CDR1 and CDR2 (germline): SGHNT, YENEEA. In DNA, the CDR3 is TGTGCCAGCAGCTTAATCGGACAGTCGACCGGGGAGCTGTTTTTT. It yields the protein CASSLIGQSTGELFF.

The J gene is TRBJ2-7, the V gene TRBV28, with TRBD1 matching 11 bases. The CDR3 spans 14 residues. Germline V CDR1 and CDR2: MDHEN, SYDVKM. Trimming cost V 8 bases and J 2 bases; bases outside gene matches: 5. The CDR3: CASSRTGGAYEQYF. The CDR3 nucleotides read TGTGCCAGCTCCCGGACAGGGGGCGCCTACGAGCAGTACTTC.

In DNA, the CDR3 is TGTGCCAGCAGCGTAGGGGGGGACAGGGGTACGTGGGAGACCCAGTACTTC. Amino acid sequence: CASSVGGDRGTWETQYF. The rearrangement links TRBV9 to TRBJ2-5; 10 bases are shared with TRBD1. Germline V CDR1 and CDR2: SGDLS, YYNGEE. The CDR3 covers 17 residues. V dropped 0 bases and J dropped 5; count of bases not matched to a gene: 10.

CDR3 DNA sequence: TGTGCCAGCAGCTCGGACACTTACCAAGAGACCCAGTACTTC. This sequence encodes CASSSDTYQETQYF. The chain carries TRBV11-1 and TRBJ2-5; a weak D match, TRBD1 (5 bases). The CDR3 extends over 14 amino acids. Germline V gene data show CDR1 as SGHAT and CDR2 as FQDESV (reference sequence). Deletions cut 4 bases from V and 0 bases from J, with 9 bases between. The variable domain in full, with the rest retrieved from reference TRBV11-1 and TRBJ2-5, is EAEVAQSPRYKITEKSQAVAFWCDPISGHATLYWYRQILGQGPELLVQFQDESVVDDSQLPKDRFSAERLKGVDSTLKIQPAELGDSAMYLCASSSDTYQETQYFGPGTRLLVL.

As DNA, the CDR3 is TGTGCCAGCAGTGCACCGGACAGGGGGCTGGTCGGGGAGCTGTTTTTT. The encoded protein is CASSAPDRGLVGELFF. V gene TRBV28 combines with J gene TRBJ2-2; 11 positions match TRBD1. This CDR3 contains 16 residues. The J segment lost 7 bases and the V segment lost 5 bases, leaving 9 bases of the junction unmatched. CDR1 is MDHEN, CDR2 SYDVKM, per germline.

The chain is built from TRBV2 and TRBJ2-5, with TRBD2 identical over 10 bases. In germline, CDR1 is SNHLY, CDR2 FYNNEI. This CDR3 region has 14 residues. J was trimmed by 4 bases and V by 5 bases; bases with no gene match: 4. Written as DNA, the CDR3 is TGTGCCAGCAGTCTAGCGGGAGTGGGAGAGACCCAGTACTTC. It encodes CASSLAGVGETQYF.

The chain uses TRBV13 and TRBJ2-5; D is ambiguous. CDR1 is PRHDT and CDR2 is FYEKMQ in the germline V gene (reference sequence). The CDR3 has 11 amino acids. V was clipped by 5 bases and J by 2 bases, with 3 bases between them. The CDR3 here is CASSIQETQYF. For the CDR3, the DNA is TGTGCCAGCAGCATACAAGAGACCCAGTACTTC.

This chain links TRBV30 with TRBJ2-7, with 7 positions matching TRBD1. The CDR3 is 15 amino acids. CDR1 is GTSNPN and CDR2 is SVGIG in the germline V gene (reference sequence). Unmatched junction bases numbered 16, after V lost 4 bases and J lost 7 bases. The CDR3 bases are TGTGCCTGGATACCCATCAGAGGCCACAGGGGTGAGCAGTACTTC. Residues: CAWIPIRGHRGEQYF. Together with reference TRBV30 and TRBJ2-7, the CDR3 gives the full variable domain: SQTIHQWPATLVQPVGSPLSLECTVEGTSNPNLYWYRQAAGRGLQLLFYSVGIGQISSEVPQNLSASRPQDRQFILSSKKLLLSDSGFYLCAWIPIRGHRGEQYFGPGTRLTVT.

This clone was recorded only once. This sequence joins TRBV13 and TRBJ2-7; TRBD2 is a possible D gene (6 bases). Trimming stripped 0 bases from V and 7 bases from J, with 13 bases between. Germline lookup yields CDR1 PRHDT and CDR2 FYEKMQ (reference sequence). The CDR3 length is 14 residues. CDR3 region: CASSLGLGTGEQYF. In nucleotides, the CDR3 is TGTGCCAGCAGCTTAGGGCTGGGGACTGGGGAGCAGTACTTC.

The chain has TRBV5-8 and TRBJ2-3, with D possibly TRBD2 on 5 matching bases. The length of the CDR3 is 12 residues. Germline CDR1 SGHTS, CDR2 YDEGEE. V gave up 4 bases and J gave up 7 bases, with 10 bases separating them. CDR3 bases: TGTGCCAGCAGCATAGGACTGAATACGCAGTATTTT. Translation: CASSIGLNTQYF.

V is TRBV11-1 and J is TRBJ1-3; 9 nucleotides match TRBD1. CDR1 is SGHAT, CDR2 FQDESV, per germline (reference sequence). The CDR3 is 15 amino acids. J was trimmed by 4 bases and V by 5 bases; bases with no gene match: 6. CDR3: CASSKQGARGNTIYF. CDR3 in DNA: TGTGCCAGCAGCAAACAGGGGGCGCGAGGAAACACCATATATTTT.

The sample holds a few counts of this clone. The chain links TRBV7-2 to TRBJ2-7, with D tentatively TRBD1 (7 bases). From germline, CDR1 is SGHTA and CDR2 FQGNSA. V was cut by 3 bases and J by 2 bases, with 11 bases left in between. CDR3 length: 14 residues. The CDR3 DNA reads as TGTGCCAGCAGCTTGTCAGGGGGGACCTACGAGCAGTACTTC. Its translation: CASSLSGGTYEQYF.

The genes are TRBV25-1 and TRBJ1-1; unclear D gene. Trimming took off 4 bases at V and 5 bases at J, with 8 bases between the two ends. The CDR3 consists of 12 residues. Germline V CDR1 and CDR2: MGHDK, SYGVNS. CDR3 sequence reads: CASSGLGTEAFF. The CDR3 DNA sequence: TGTGCCAGCAGTGGTCTAGGAACTGAAGCTTTCTTT.

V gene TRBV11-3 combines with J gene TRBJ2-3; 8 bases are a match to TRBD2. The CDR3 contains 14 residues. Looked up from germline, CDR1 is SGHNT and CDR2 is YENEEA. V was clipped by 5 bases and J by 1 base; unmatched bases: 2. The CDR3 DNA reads TGTGCCAGCAGCACCGGGAGGGGCACAGATACGCAGTATTTT. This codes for CASSTGRGTDTQYF.

The CDR3 DNA reads as TGTGCCAGCAGCTTACCCGGTGCTAGCGGGATGGGGGAGCAGTACTTC. Protein product: CASSLPGASGMGEQYF. The V call is TRBV7-2, the J call TRBJ2-7, with TRBD2 matching 9 bases. The CDR3 has 16 amino acids. The ends lost 2 bases at V and 7 bases at J; junction bases unmatched: 12. CDR1 is SGHTA, CDR2 FQGNSA, per germline. Based on the CDR3 plus reference TRBV7-2 and TRBJ2-7, the full variable domain is GAGVSQSPSNKVTEKGKDVELRCDPISGHTALYWYRQSLGQGLEFLIYFQGNSAPDKSGLPSDRFSAERTGGSVSTLTIQRTQQEDSAVYLCASSLPGASGMGEQYFGPGTRLTVT.